The next 29 T cell receptor beta chains were all read from a single sample in a study of blood T cell repertoires in COVID-19. The assay was immunoSEQ multiplex PCR, and TCRdb's table has in-frame clones only and misses some. The table includes about 150,000 clones, roughly 87% detected once. Specimen: PBMCs or T cells enriched from blood (not recorded which). The receptors originated from a woman aged 40 to 50 who had been exposed to COVID-19.

V and J are TRBV9 and TRBJ2-1; D unclear. This CDR3 comprises 12 residues. Trimming removed 2 bases at V and 5 bases at J, with 5 bases between. Germline lookup yields CDR1 SGDLS and CDR2 YYNGEE. The CDR3 loop is CASSVLDNEQFF. The CDR3 DNA reads TGTGCCAGCAGCGTCCTCGACAATGAGCAGTTCTTC.

This chain uses TRBV4-1 with TRBJ2-7; the D gene is possibly TRBD1 (6 bases). Germline values: CDR1 MGHRA, CDR2 YSYEKL. V was trimmed by 0 bases and J by 6 bases, leaving 15 bases between them. The CDR3 runs 15 residues. The CDR3 coding sequence is TGCGCCAGCAGCCAAGAATTGGGGGCTCTTGGCGAGCAGTACTTC. It yields the protein CASSQELGALGEQYF.

This rearrangement joins TRBV4-1 to TRBJ2-7, with D unclear. The CDR3 is 13 residues long. V dropped 3 bases and J dropped 1 base, with 7 bases sitting between them. Germline V gives CDR1 MGHRA, CDR2 YSYEKL. The CDR3 loop reads CASSQSPSYEQYF. CDR3 bases: TGCGCCAGCAGCCAGAGTCCTTCCTACGAGCAGTACTTC.

This clone was recorded only once. The V gene is TRBV29-1, the J gene TRBJ2-1; TRBD2 agrees at 7 bases. Germline assignment: CDR1 SQVTM and CDR2 ANQGSEA. The V segment lost 3 bases and the J segment 6 bases; nucleotides outside the gene matches: 11. This CDR3 region has 15 residues. The chain's CDR3 is CSVDPLREFGNEQFF. The DNA of the CDR3 is TGCAGCGTTGACCCCCTGCGGGAGTTCGGCAATGAGCAGTTCTTC.

This clone was picked up one time. The chain has TRBV2 and TRBJ1-5, with D possibly being TRBD1 (5 bases). Germline V CDR1 and CDR2: SNHLY, FYNNEI. V shed 5 bases and J shed 1 base, with 24 bases lying between them. The CDR3 is made up of 19 amino acids. DNA for the CDR3: TGTGCCAGCAGTAGGGTATTCGAGAAGGGGAGGCGGAGCAATCAGCCCCAGCATTTT. Amino acids: CASSRVFEKGRRSNQPQHF.

This rearrangement joins TRBV5-1 to TRBJ1-1; 9 bases line up with TRBD1. After removal of 4 bases from V and 5 bases from J, the junction contained 6 bases not matched to a gene. Germline CDR1 and CDR2: SGHRS and YFSETQ. This CDR3 spans 14 amino acids. The CDR3 protein is CASSQQGARTEAFF. In nucleotides, the CDR3 is TGCGCCAGCAGCCAACAGGGGGCGCGGACTGAAGCTTTCTTT.

J is TRBJ1-6 and V is TRBV27; 10 bases are shared with TRBD1. CDR1 is MNHEY, CDR2 SMNVEV, per germline (reference sequence). Unmatched junction bases numbered 2, after V lost 4 bases and J lost 8 bases. The CDR3 extends over 14 amino acids. CDR3 region: CASSSGTGDSPLHF. The CDR3 DNA reads TGTGCCAGCAGTTCGGGGACAGGGGATTCACCCCTCCACTTT.

This clone turned up a few times. The DNA of the CDR3 is TGCGCCAGCGTATCTAACACTGAAGCTTTCTTT. The encoded protein is CASVSNTEAFF. The chain carries TRBV10-2 and TRBJ1-1; D is unclear. This CDR3 spans 11 amino acids. Trimming cost V 8 bases and J 2 bases, with 6 bases left between them. CDR1 is WSHSY and CDR2 is SAAADI in the germline V gene.

The rearrangement links TRBV12-3 or TRBV12-4 to TRBJ1-1; TRBD1 might be the D (5 bases). The CDR3 sequence is 11 residues long. The V gene lost 3 bases and the J gene lost 11 bases, with 10 bases spanning the gap. The CDR3 nucleotides are TGTGCCAGCAGTTTGGGGCCTTCGGCTTTCTTT. This codes for CASSLGPSAFF.

J is TRBJ2-1 and V is TRBV10-1; 11 nucleotides agree with TRBD2. Germline assignment: CDR1 WNHNN and CDR2 SYGVQD (reference sequence). CDR3 length: 16 amino acids. J gave up 4 bases and V 3 bases, and 5 bases lay outside the gene matches. CDR3 residues: CASSEGLAGGYNEQFF. DNA of the CDR3: TGCGCCAGCAGTGAAGGCCTAGCGGGGGGATACAATGAGCAGTTCTTC.

CDR3 in amino acids: CASSQEREGHHTQYF. The CDR3 coding sequence is TGCGCCAGCAGCCAAGAGCGGGAGGGCCATCATACGCAGTATTTT. The V gene is TRBV4-3, the J gene TRBJ2-3; TRBD2 agrees at 9 bases. V was pared by 0 bases and J by 7 bases, with 5 bases of the junction left unmatched. This CDR3 comprises 15 residues. The germline gives CDR1 LGHNA, CDR2 YSLEER.

This clone occurred a few times. CDR3 protein: CATSLGGNQPQHF. CDR3 nucleotide sequence: TGTGCCACCAGCCTGGGGGGAAATCAGCCCCAGCATTTT. The rearrangement joins TRBV15 to TRBJ1-5, with D possibly matching TRBD1 (5 bases). The V end was cut by 5 bases, the J end by 4 bases, with 9 bases between. Per germline, CDR1 LNHNV and CDR2 YYDKDF (reference sequence). The CDR3 is made up of 13 amino acids.

This clone was recorded a few times. A junction boundary mismatches the germline segment, possibly from a read error. This chain's CDR3 is CASRLDLTGLYGYTF. CDR3 nucleotide sequence: TGCGCCAGCAGGTTGGACCTGACAGGGTTGTATGGCTACACCTTC. V usage is TRBV5-1 and J usage is TRBJ1-2, with 7 bases lining up with TRBD1. The CDR3 loop spans 15 amino acids. CDR1 SGHRS and CDR2 YFSETQ come from the germline V gene.

The genes are TRBV2 and TRBJ2-7; D perhaps matches TRBD1 (6 bases). The CDR3 covers 14 residues. The V end was cut by 6 bases, the J end by 0 bases, with 12 bases between. The germline V gene has CDR1 SNHLY and CDR2 FYNNEI. CDR3 DNA: TGTGCCAGCAGCTCCCCGGACAGCTCCTACGAGCAGTACTTC. Protein sequence: CASSSPDSSYEQYF.

This clone was found a few times. The gene calls are TRBV28 and TRBJ1-1; D unclear. The CDR3 loop spans 12 amino acids. V lost 6 bases and J 5 bases, leaving 10 bases between the germline ends. Germline V gene data show CDR1 as MDHEN and CDR2 as SYDVKM. The DNA for the CDR3 is TGTGCCAGCAGATCCCCTACGACTGAAGCTTTCTTT. It codes for CASRSPTTEAFF.

This chain connects TRBV19 to TRBJ2-2; a possible D gene is TRBD2 (6 bases). Per germline, CDR1 LNHDA and CDR2 SQIVND (reference sequence). This CDR3 has 17 residues. Trimming left V 8 bases short and J 3 bases short, with 22 bases between. The CDR3 region has the DNA TGTGCCAGTTCCCCGTGGGGAGGACCGGGGGACACCGGGGAGCTGTTTTTT. This sequence encodes CASSPWGGPGDTGELFF. The whole variable domain, remainder taken from reference TRBV19 and TRBJ2-2, is DGGITQSPKYLFRKEGQNVTLSCEQNLNHDAMYWYRQDPGQGLRLIYYSQIVNDFQKGDIAEGYSVSREKKESFPLTVTSAQKNPTAFYLCASSPWGGPGDTGELFFGEGSRLTVL.

The chain is built from TRBV2 and TRBJ2-2; 8 bases line up with TRBD1. The ends lost 7 bases at V and 5 bases at J; junction bases unmatched: 6. The CDR3 sequence is 14 residues long. Germline loops: CDR1 SNHLY, CDR2 FYNNEI. The CDR3 reads CASTRGQGTGELFF. The CDR3 DNA reads as TGTGCCAGCACCAGGGGGCAAGGTACCGGGGAGCTGTTTTTT.

This clone was counted a few times. The V and J genes are TRBV7-2 and TRBJ2-3; D unclear. Per germline, CDR1 SGHTA and CDR2 FQGNSA. V was pared by 5 bases and J by 2 bases, with 8 bases between. CDR3 length: 13 residues. CDR3 bases: TGTGCCAGCAGCACATCATACACAGATACGCAGTATTTT. This sequence encodes CASSTSYTDTQYF.

The rearrangement uses TRBV9 and TRBJ2-7; 11 bases agree with TRBD1. CDR3 length equals 15 residues. V lost 3 bases to trimming and J lost 6 bases; unmatched junction nucleotides: 8. Germline lookup yields CDR1 SGDLS and CDR2 YYNGEE. This CDR3 is CASSGDSGQGVEQYF. For the CDR3, the DNA is TGTGCCAGCAGCGGAGACTCGGGACAGGGGGTCGAGCAGTACTTC.

The chain recombines TRBV13 with TRBJ2-3; D uncertain. This CDR3 has 13 residues. Trimming took 5 bases from V and 6 from J, leaving 12 bases between them. The germline V gene has CDR1 PRHDT and CDR2 FYEKMQ (reference sequence). CDR3 coding DNA: TGTGCCAGCAGCCCCATCGCGAGGGATACGCAGTATTTT. Protein: CASSPIARDTQYF. The variable domain in full, completed from reference TRBV13 and TRBJ2-3, reads AAGVIQSPRHLIKEKRETATLKCYPIPRHDTVYWYQQGPGQDPQFLISFYEKMQSDKGSIPDRFSAQQFSDYHSELNMSSLELGDSALYFCASSPIARDTQYFGPGTRLTVL.

V and J are TRBV9 and TRBJ2-7; D is possibly TRBD1 (5 bases). The V gene lost 0 bases and the J gene lost 0 bases, with 10 bases spanning the gap. This CDR3 has 15 residues. CDR1 is SGDLS, CDR2 YYNGEE, per germline. The CDR3 DNA reads TGTGCCAGCAGCGTAGGGGGCAGTAGCTCCTACGAGCAGTACTTC. This gives the protein CASSVGGSSSYEQYF.

This clone was seen a handful of times. J is TRBJ2-1 and V is TRBV6-2 or TRBV6-3; D is unclear. Germline CDR1 is MNHEY and CDR2 is SVGEGT. The length of the CDR3 is 14 residues. V lost 2 bases, J lost 15 bases, and 20 bases lay in between. The DNA of the CDR3 is TGTGCCAGCAGTTACAGGTTGGAATCTAGTCGCTGGTTCTTC. Protein: CASSYRLESSRWFF.

The V call is TRBV7-9, the J call TRBJ1-2; 7 bases fit TRBD1. There are 13 residues in the CDR3. With 5 bases clipped from V and 6 bases from J, the junction kept 6 bases outside the gene matches. The germline gives CDR1 SEHNR, CDR2 FQNEAQ (reference sequence). The CDR3 DNA reads as TGTGCCAGCAGCCAGGGACAGCGGAATGGCTACACCTTC. This translates into CASSQGQRNGYTF.

This chain links TRBV5-6 with TRBJ2-1, with 7 bases matching TRBD2. Germline lookup yields CDR1 SGHDT and CDR2 YYEEEE. The J segment lost 0 bases and the V segment lost 0 bases, leaving 3 bases of the junction unmatched. The CDR3 covers 16 residues. DNA for the CDR3: TGTGCCAGCAGCTTGGATCCGGGGGGCTCCTACAATGAGCAGTTCTTC. Encoded protein: CASSLDPGGSYNEQFF.

The chain carries TRBV7-9 and TRBJ1-1, with unresolved D. CDR3 length: 14 amino acids. With 2 bases removed from V and 0 bases from J, the gap between germline ends came to 7 bases. Germline V CDR1 and CDR2: SEHNR, FQNEAQ (reference sequence). In DNA form, the CDR3 reads TGTGCCAGCAGCTTATCACAGATGAACACTGAAGCTTTCTTT. This encodes CASSLSQMNTEAFF. Using reference TRBV7-9 and TRBJ1-1 for the parts outside the CDR3, the full variable domain is DTGVSQNPRHKITKRGQNVTFRCDPISEHNRLYWYRQTLGQGPEFLTYFQNEAQLEKSRLLSDRFSAERPKGSFSTLEIQRTEQGDSAMYLCASSLSQMNTEAFFGQGTRLTVV.

Here the CDR3 DNA reads TGTGCCAGCAGCGTAGGGCAGGGAGGTTTGCCCTACGAGCAGTACTTC. Its translation: CASSVGQGGLPYEQYF. The chain recombines TRBV9 with TRBJ2-7; D possibly corresponds to TRBD2 (6 bases). The CDR3 loop spans 16 amino acids. Per germline, CDR1 SGDLS and CDR2 YYNGEE. Trimming stripped 0 bases from V and 2 bases from J, with 15 bases between.

V usage is TRBV5-1 and J usage is TRBJ1-2, with 7 bases matching TRBD1. CDR1 and CDR2 (germline): SGHRS, YFSETQ. There are 14 residues in the CDR3. J was trimmed by 2 bases and V by 4 bases; bases with no gene match: 5. CDR3 nucleotides: TGCGCCAGCAGCCACCCCAGGGGGAACTATGGCTACACCTTC. Amino acid sequence: CASSHPRGNYGYTF.

V is TRBV28 and J is TRBJ2-5; 11 positions match TRBD1. CDR1 is MDHEN and CDR2 is SYDVKM in the germline V gene. The CDR3 consists of 16 residues. The ends lost 8 bases at V and 4 bases at J; junction bases unmatched: 12. In nucleotides, the CDR3 is TGTGCCAGCCTTAGTCCCGGGACAGGGGGAATAGAGACCCAGTACTTC. Translation gives CASLSPGTGGIETQYF.

The rearrangement links TRBV27 to TRBJ1-1; possibly TRBD1 for D (5 bases). Trimming shortened V by 2 bases and J by 5 bases, and 12 bases separated the two germline ends. In germline, CDR1 is MNHEY, CDR2 SMNVEV (reference sequence). The CDR3 is 14 residues long. CDR3 DNA sequence: TGTGCCAGCAGTTTAATCGGAGGGGATACTGAAGCTTTCTTT. Its protein product is CASSLIGGDTEAFF.